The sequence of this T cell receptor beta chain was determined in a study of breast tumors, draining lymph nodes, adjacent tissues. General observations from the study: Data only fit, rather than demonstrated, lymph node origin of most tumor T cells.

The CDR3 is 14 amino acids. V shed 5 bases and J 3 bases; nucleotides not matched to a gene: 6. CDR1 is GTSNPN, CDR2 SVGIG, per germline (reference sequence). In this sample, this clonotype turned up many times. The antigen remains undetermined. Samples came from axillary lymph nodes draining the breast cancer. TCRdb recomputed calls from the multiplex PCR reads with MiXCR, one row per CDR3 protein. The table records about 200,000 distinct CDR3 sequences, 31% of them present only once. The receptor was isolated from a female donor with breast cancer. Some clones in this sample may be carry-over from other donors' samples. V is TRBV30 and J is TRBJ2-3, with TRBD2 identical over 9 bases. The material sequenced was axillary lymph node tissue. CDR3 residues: CAWFSGRGTDTQYF. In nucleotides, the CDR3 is TGTGCCTGGTTTAGCGGGAGAGGTACAGATACGCAGTATTTT.